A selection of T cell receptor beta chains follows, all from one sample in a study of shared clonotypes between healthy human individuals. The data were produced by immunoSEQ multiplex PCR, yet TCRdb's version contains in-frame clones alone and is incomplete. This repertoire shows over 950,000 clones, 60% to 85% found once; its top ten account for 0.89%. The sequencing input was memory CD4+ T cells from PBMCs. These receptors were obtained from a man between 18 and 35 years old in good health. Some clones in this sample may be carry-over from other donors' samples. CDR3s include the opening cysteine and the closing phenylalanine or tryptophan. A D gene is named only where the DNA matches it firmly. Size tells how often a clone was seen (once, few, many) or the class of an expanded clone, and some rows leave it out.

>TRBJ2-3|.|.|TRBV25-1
CASGTHLLARGDTQYF
TGTGCCAGCGGAACGCATCTCCTCGCCCGTGGGGATACGCAGTATTTT
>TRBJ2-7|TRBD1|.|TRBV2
CASSEGGRGRIEQYF
TGTGCCAGCAGTGAAGGGGGCAGGGGGCGAATCGAGCAGTACTTC
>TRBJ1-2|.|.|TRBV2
CASTITWDGEYTF
TGTGCCAGCACAATTACCTGGGACGGCGAGTACACCTTC
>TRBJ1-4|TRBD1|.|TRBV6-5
CASSYGDRAVEKLFF
TGTGCCAGCAGTTACGGGGACAGGGCGGTAGAAAAACTGTTTTTT
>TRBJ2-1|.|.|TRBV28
CASLPGQRYNEQFF
TGTGCCAGTTTACCGGGACAAAGGTACAATGAGCAGTTCTTC
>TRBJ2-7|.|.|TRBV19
CASSGPLTAPEQYF
TGTGCCAGTAGCGGACCCCTAACAGCCCCCGAGCAGTACTTC
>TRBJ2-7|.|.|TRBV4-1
CASSRDSGDPPYEQYF
TGCGCCAGCAGCCGAGATTCGGGGGACCCACCCTACGAGCAGTACTTC
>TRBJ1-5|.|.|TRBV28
CASSPLIPQPQHF
TGTGCCAGCAGTCCCCTAATCCCACAGCCCCAGCATTTT
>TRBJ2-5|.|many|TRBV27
CASTAWSWETQYF
TGTGCCAGCACCGCGTGGTCTTGGGAGACCCAGTACTTC
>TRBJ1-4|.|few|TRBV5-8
CASSLEVQNPTNEKLFF
TGTGCCAGCAGCTTGGAGGTCCAGAACCCAACTAATGAAAAACTGTTTTTT
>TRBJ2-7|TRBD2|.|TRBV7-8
CASSLVFGAGVHEQYF
TGTGCCAGCAGCTTAGTCTTCGGGGCGGGAGTTCACGAGCAGTACTTC
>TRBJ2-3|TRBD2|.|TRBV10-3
CASTGGPGITDTQYF
TGTGCCTCAACGGGAGGGCCGGGGATCACAGATACGCAGTATTTT
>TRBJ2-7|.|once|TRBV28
CASSPADYYSYEQYF
TGTGCCAGCAGCCCAGCGGACTATTACTCCTACGAGCAGTACTTC
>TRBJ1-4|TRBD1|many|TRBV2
CASSRPSSRDRGGHEKLFF
TGTGCCAGCAGCCGTCCCTCCTCACGGGACAGGGGTGGCCATGAAAAACTGTTTTTT